This paragraph covers one TCR beta chain sequence. The data were taken from a study of blood T cell repertoires in COVID-19. Study background: Collection of acute and convalescent COVID-19 samples took place in the United States, Italy and Spain.

Enrollees, about 18 to 89 years old, lived in 24 US areas. Participant reports of clinical history set cohort assignment. Produced via immunoSEQ multiplex PCR; TCRdb's table is partial and in-frame only. The table records about 220,000 clones, about 87% of them present only once. Germline V gene sequence: CDR1 KGHSH, CDR2 LQKENI. V dropped 0 bases and J dropped 5 bases, with 13 bases sitting between them. The CDR3 extends over 15 amino acids. The sample was PBMCs or T cells enriched from blood (not recorded which). The TCR was taken from a woman between 25 and 40 years old with acute COVID-19. The chain links TRBV18 to TRBJ2-5, with D possibly TRBD1 on 6 matching bases. The CDR3 bases are TGTGCCAGCTCACCACCGGTGTCAGGGGAGGAGACCCAGTACTTC. Residues: CASSPPVSGEETQYF.